Each of the 32 T cell receptor beta chains below was sequenced from the same sample in a study of identical twins. Each CDR3 protein is one row after TCRdb ran MiXCR on the 5' RACE reads. The top ten clones hold 0.25% to 0.3% of a sample with more than 1.5 million distinct CDR3 sequences, more than 30% of them seen once. The sequencing sample was made of cord blood. These receptors came from a newborn girl in good health.

The rearrangement links TRBV5-6 to TRBJ1-5; no reliable D call. The length of the CDR3 is 14 residues. V was cut by 0 bases and J by 5 bases, with 9 bases left in between. CDR1 SGHDT and CDR2 YYEEEE come from the germline V gene. The CDR3 protein is CASSLGGSYQPQHF. The CDR3 DNA is TGTGCCAGCAGCTTGGGGGGATCATATCAGCCCCAGCATTTT.

The chain employs TRBV5-1 and TRBJ2-5, with a weak D call TRBD2 (6 bases). CDR3 size: 16 residues. V lost 0 bases and J 0 bases, leaving 12 bases between the germline ends. CDR1 SGHRS and CDR2 YFSETQ come from the germline V gene. CDR3 DNA sequence: TGCGCCAGCAGCTTGGGGTTAGGGGACTACCAAGAGACCCAGTACTTC. It encodes CASSLGLGDYQETQYF.

This clonotype was recorded a few times. The gene calls are TRBV27 and TRBJ2-3, with D perhaps TRBD1 or TRBD2 (5 bases each). The CDR3 runs to 14 residues. Per the germline V gene, CDR1 is MNHEY and CDR2 is SMNVEV (reference sequence). With 6 bases removed from V and 6 bases from J, the gap between germline ends came to 16 bases. Written as DNA, the CDR3 is TGTGCCAGCAGGGGACGGACGGGGTGGGATACGCAGTATTTT. Encoded protein: CASRGRTGWDTQYF.

The chain uses TRBV7-8 and TRBJ2-5; 7 positions match TRBD2. CDR1 SGHVS and CDR2 FQNEAQ come from the germline V gene. J was trimmed by 2 bases and V by 7 bases; bases with no gene match: 16. The CDR3 runs 17 residues. CDR3 coding DNA: TGTGCCAGCACCATTCGGCGGCTAGCGGACCTTCAAGAGACCCAGTACTTC. The encoded protein is CASTIRRLADLQETQYF.

V usage is TRBV14 and J usage is TRBJ2-1; D possibly matches TRBD1 or TRBD2 (5 bases each). The CDR3 contains 14 residues. V was cut by 4 bases and J by 6 bases, with 13 bases left in between. Germline loops: CDR1 SGHDN, CDR2 FVKESK. In DNA form, the CDR3 reads TGTGCCAGCAGCCGTGGACCGGGGCTCAATGAGCAGTTCTTC. This encodes CASSRGPGLNEQFF.

This sequence joins TRBV6-5 and TRBJ2-7, with 11 positions matching TRBD2. Trimming removed 6 bases from V and 0 bases from J; junction bases left unmatched: 4. The CDR3 loop spans 15 amino acids. Germline CDR1 MNHEY, CDR2 SVGAGI. In DNA, the CDR3 is TGTGCCAGCAGCAAACTAGCGGGAGCCTCCTACGAGCAGTACTTC. It translates to CASSKLAGASYEQYF.

This clonotype was counted only a few times. V usage is TRBV20-1 and J usage is TRBJ2-7; a possible D gene is TRBD2 (5 bases). The CDR3 runs 15 residues. Germline values: CDR1 DFQATT, CDR2 SNEGSKA (reference sequence). The ends were cut back, 5 bases at V and 4 bases at J, with 21 bases in the middle. CDR3 DNA: TGCAGTGCTGCGGCTCTCGGGGAGTTGGTGTACGAGCAGTACTTC. It translates to CSAAALGELVYEQYF.

This chain connects TRBV5-1 to TRBJ2-3, with 7 bases aligning to TRBD2. Germline-derived CDR1 and CDR2 are SGHRS and YFSETQ. Trimming at V came to 4 bases and at J to 4 bases, leaving 18 bases not matched to a gene. The CDR3 extends over 18 amino acids. The CDR3 loop reads CASSPLGPRLRGADTQYF. The CDR3 region has the DNA TGCGCCAGCAGCCCCTTAGGGCCTCGCCTCCGGGGGGCAGATACGCAGTATTTT. The full variable domain, with the rest looked up from reference TRBV5-1 and TRBJ2-3, is KAGVTQTPRYLIKTRGQQVTLSCSPISGHRSVSWYQQTPGQGLQFLFEYFSETQRNKGNFPGRFSGRQFSNSRSEMNVSTLELGDSALYLCASSPLGPRLRGADTQYFGPGTRLTVL.

This clonotype has only a few counts. The chain recombines TRBV3-1 with TRBJ2-1, with 10 bases fitting TRBD2. Trimming at V came to 4 bases and at J to 8 bases, leaving 2 bases not matched to a gene. This CDR3 spans 13 amino acids. CDR1 LGHDT and CDR2 YNNKEL come from the germline V gene (reference sequence). The chain's CDR3 is CASSPSGSDEQFF. The CDR3 DNA reads as TGTGCCAGCAGCCCTAGCGGGAGTGATGAGCAGTTCTTC.

CDR3 bases: TGTGCCAGCAGTAGGGGCAGGGGGCAAGCTGGAAACACCATATATTTT. Its protein product is CASSRGRGQAGNTIYF. The chain is built from TRBV6-1 and TRBJ1-3, with 8 bases lining up with TRBD1. CDR1 and CDR2 from the germline V gene are MNHNS and SASEGT. The CDR3 runs 16 residues. J gave up 2 bases and V 5 bases, and 8 bases lay outside the gene matches.

This clonotype has only a few counts. The J gene is TRBJ2-3, the V gene TRBV21-1; the D call of TRBD2 is as the table states it, not checked on the DNA. TRBV21-1 has pseudogene status. The CDR3 is made up of 18 amino acids. The chain's CDR3 is CASSKRWPSGREADTQYF. The CDR3 region has the DNA TGTGCCAGCAGCAAAAGGTGGCCTAGCGGGAGGGAGGCAGATACGCAGTATTTT.

DNA of the CDR3: TGCGCCAGCAGCTTGTTCCCTAGGTCTCAGCCCCAGCATTTT. It yields the protein CASSLFPRSQPQHF. V is TRBV5-1 and J is TRBJ1-5; D is unresolved. The CDR3 has 14 residues. Germline CDR1 reads SGHRS; CDR2 reads YFSETQ. V was pared by 1 base and J by 6 bases, with 11 bases between. The variable domain in full, completed from reference TRBV5-1 and TRBJ1-5, reads KAGVTQTPRYLIKTRGQQVTLSCSPISGHRSVSWYQQTPGQGLQFLFEYFSETQRNKGNFPGRFSGRQFSNSRSEMNVSTLELGDSALYLCASSLFPRSQPQHFGDGTRLSIL.

The chain recombines TRBV10-1 with TRBJ2-1; D is undetermined. Between the trimmed V and J ends, which lost 4 bases and 13 bases, there was a span of 20 bases. There are 14 residues in the CDR3. Looked up from germline, CDR1 is WNHNN and CDR2 is SYGVQD (reference sequence). CDR3 protein: CASSGAARLETQFF. The CDR3 nucleotides read TGCGCCAGCAGTGGGGCAGCGCGATTGGAGACCCAGTTCTTC.

V gene TRBV19 combines with J gene TRBJ1-5; maybe TRBD1 (5 bases). Germline V gene data show CDR1 as LNHDA and CDR2 as SQIVND (reference sequence). The V end was cut by 2 bases, the J end by 6 bases, with 11 bases between. There are 14 residues in the CDR3. This CDR3 reads CASSIQGGVQPQHF. CDR3 bases: TGTGCCAGTAGTATACAGGGAGGGGTTCAGCCCCAGCATTTT.

The chain uses TRBV7-9 and TRBJ2-1; 9 positions agree with TRBD1. The CDR3 consists of 17 residues. CDR1 and CDR2 (germline): SEHNR, FQNEAQ (reference sequence). V was clipped by 8 bases and J by 4 bases; unmatched bases: 15. In nucleotides, the CDR3 is TGTGCCAGCGGCCCCATCGGCGGGACAGGGAATTACAATGAGCAGTTCTTC. This encodes CASGPIGGTGNYNEQFF.

Of note for this clonotype: At one end, the junction sequence differs from germline, possibly due to a read error. CDR3 nucleotide sequence: TGTGCCGGCAGGCCTCGTTTAGCGGGGGACGTTACGCAGTATTTT. Amino acids: CAGRPRLAGDVTQYF. The chain carries TRBV6-2 or TRBV6-3 and TRBJ2-3, with TRBD2 identical over 9 bases. The CDR3 length is 15 residues. Looked up from germline, CDR1 is MNHEY and CDR2 is SVGEGT.

This chain joins TRBV7-6 and TRBJ2-7; TRBD2 might be the D (5 bases). The V gene lost 2 bases and the J gene lost 2 bases, with 19 bases spanning the gap. Germline V gene data show CDR1 as SGHVS and CDR2 as FNYEAQ. The length of the CDR3 is 17 residues. The chain's CDR3 is CASSLNGRALLTYEQYF. The CDR3 DNA is TGTGCCAGCAGCTTAAATGGGCGGGCCCTCCTGACCTACGAGCAGTACTTC.

This clonotype was recorded many times. The chain links TRBV7-2 to TRBJ1-2; TRBD1 is a possible D gene (5 bases). Deletions cut 3 bases from V and 4 bases from J, with 9 bases between. The CDR3 is 13 residues long. Germline V gene sequence: CDR1 SGHTA, CDR2 FQGNSA. In DNA form, the CDR3 reads TGTGCCAGCAGCTTCTCAACAGGCTATGGCTACACCTTC. It translates to CASSFSTGYGYTF.

V is TRBV20-1 and J is TRBJ2-5; possibly TRBD2 for D (6 bases). Looked up from germline, CDR1 is DFQATT and CDR2 is SNEGSKA (reference sequence). There are 14 residues in the CDR3. Trimming took off 6 bases at V and 11 bases at J, with 25 bases between the two ends. For the CDR3, the DNA is TGCAGTGCCTTCCACGGGGACTTTTACAATGAGCAGTACTTC. The encoded protein is CSAFHGDFYNEQYF.

The J gene is TRBJ1-1, the V gene TRBV27, with TRBD1 matching over 9 bases. The germline gives CDR1 MNHEY, CDR2 SMNVEV (reference sequence). V trimming: 5 bases; J trimming: 1 base; junction bases outside the gene matches: 11. CDR3 length: 17 amino acids. The CDR3 loop is CASSTQQGALWNTEAFF. The DNA for the CDR3 is TGTGCCAGCAGTACCCAACAGGGGGCCCTGTGGAACACTGAAGCTTTCTTT.

V and J are TRBV28 and TRBJ1-5; a weak D match, TRBD1 (6 bases). CDR3 size: 17 residues. The germline V gene encodes CDR1 MDHEN and CDR2 SYDVKM. The V end lost 3 bases, the J end lost 0 bases, and 15 bases lay between the germline ends. CDR3 DNA sequence: TGTGCCAGCAGTTTCTTAAGCCAGGGGAATAGCAATCAGCCCCAGCATTTT. Translating it yields CASSFLSQGNSNQPQHF.

The table lists this clonotype with a few counts. The chain recombines TRBV20-1 with TRBJ2-1, with 7 positions matching TRBD2. CDR1 and CDR2 (germline): DFQATT, SNEGSKA (reference sequence). With 6 bases clipped from V and 3 bases from J, the junction kept 8 bases outside the gene matches. CDR3 length: 14 residues. Here the CDR3 DNA reads TGCAGTGCCGGGGCGGGGGAGGGCTACAATGAGCAGTTCTTC. Translation gives CSAGAGEGYNEQFF.

The gene calls are TRBV27 and TRBJ1-2; D unclear. V was pared by 2 bases and J by 6 bases, with 7 bases between. In germline, CDR1 is MNHEY, CDR2 SMNVEV (reference sequence). The CDR3 contains 12 residues. CDR3 DNA sequence: TGTGCCAGCAGTTTAAATTTTAATGGCTACACCTTC. It specifies CASSLNFNGYTF.

This clonotype is a singleton in its sample. The rearrangement uses TRBV20-1 and TRBJ2-1, with D perhaps matching TRBD1 (6 bases). Germline values: CDR1 DFQATT, CDR2 SNEGSKA (reference sequence). The CDR3 spans 14 residues. The germline V and J ends were trimmed by 6 bases and 7 bases, with 19 bases remaining between them. As DNA, the CDR3 is TGCAGTGCAATCAGGGGCAACACATGGAATGAGCAGTTCTTC. This gives the protein CSAIRGNTWNEQFF.

This clonotype has a handful of counts. The chain couples TRBV12-3 or TRBV12-4 to TRBJ2-2; TRBD1 matches 8 bases. With V trimmed by 3 bases and J by 7 bases, 7 bases remained unmatched. There are 15 residues in the CDR3. CDR3 sequence reads: CASSFPDRVGGELFF. The CDR3 coding sequence is TGTGCCAGCAGTTTCCCGGACAGGGTGGGCGGGGAGCTGTTTTTT.

V and J are TRBV5-1 and TRBJ2-7, with no clear D. Trimming stripped 0 bases from V and 2 bases from J, with 9 bases between. Germline CDR1 and CDR2: SGHRS and YFSETQ. The CDR3 runs 14 residues. This CDR3 reads CASSLAEWPYEQYF. The CDR3 bases are TGCGCCAGCAGCTTGGCCGAGTGGCCCTACGAGCAGTACTTC.

This chain links TRBV5-4 with TRBJ2-3; a weak D match, TRBD2 (6 bases). Per the germline V gene, CDR1 is SGHNT and CDR2 is YYREEE (reference sequence). The V end lost 3 bases, the J end lost 5 bases, and 16 bases lay between the germline ends. CDR3 length equals 15 residues. DNA for the CDR3: TGTGCCAGCAGCTCCCCGGCCGGGAGAGGAGATACGCAGTATTTT. It is translated as CASSSPAGRGDTQYF.

This clonotype appeared a few times. The V and J genes are TRBV5-1 and TRBJ1-4; TRBD1 is a possible D gene (5 bases). The CDR3 totals 17 residues. V gave up 0 bases and J gave up 1 base, with 13 bases separating them. CDR1 is SGHRS, CDR2 YFSETQ, per germline. CDR3 nucleotide sequence: TGCGCCAGCAGCTTGGGTCGGGGGACGTTAACTAATGAAAAACTGTTTTTT. It encodes CASSLGRGTLTNEKLFF.

This clonotype was observed a few times. The genes are TRBV18 and TRBJ2-4; 9 bases map to TRBD1. J lost 14 bases, V lost 2 bases, and 4 bases had no gene match. The CDR3 extends over 12 amino acids. Germline V gene data show CDR1 as KGHSH and CDR2 as LQKENI. The CDR3 reads CASSPEGQGKYF. CDR3 in DNA: TGTGCCAGCTCACCAGAGGGACAGGGCAAGTACTTC.

This clonotype was seen only a few times. The CDR3 nucleotides read TGCGCCAGCAACCCCAGGGGAAGCACTGAAGCTTTCTTT. It translates to CASNPRGSTEAFF. This chain joins TRBV5-1 and TRBJ1-1; D perhaps matches TRBD1 (6 bases). V dropped 6 bases and J dropped 4 bases, with 13 bases sitting between them. In germline, CDR1 is SGHRS, CDR2 YFSETQ. The CDR3 is 13 residues long.

The rearrangement uses TRBV30 and TRBJ2-7, with 7 bases identical to TRBD1. CDR1 and CDR2 from the germline V gene are GTSNPN and SVGIG (reference sequence). CDR3 length: 12 amino acids. Losses at the gene ends were 4 bases for V and 4 bases for J; bases not matched to a gene: 4. The CDR3 is CAWKGAEYEQYF. The DNA for the CDR3 is TGTGCCTGGAAGGGGGCGGAGTACGAGCAGTACTTC.

The chain joins TRBV6-1 to TRBJ2-3; tentative D call: TRBD2 (6 bases). The CDR3 runs 17 residues. Germline V gene lookup returns CDR1 MNHNS and CDR2 SASEGT. V lost 4 bases and J lost 3, with 20 bases in between. Here the CDR3 reads CASSAMETSRGTDTQYF. CDR3 nucleotide sequence: TGTGCCAGCAGTGCGATGGAGACTAGTAGGGGAACAGATACGCAGTATTTT.